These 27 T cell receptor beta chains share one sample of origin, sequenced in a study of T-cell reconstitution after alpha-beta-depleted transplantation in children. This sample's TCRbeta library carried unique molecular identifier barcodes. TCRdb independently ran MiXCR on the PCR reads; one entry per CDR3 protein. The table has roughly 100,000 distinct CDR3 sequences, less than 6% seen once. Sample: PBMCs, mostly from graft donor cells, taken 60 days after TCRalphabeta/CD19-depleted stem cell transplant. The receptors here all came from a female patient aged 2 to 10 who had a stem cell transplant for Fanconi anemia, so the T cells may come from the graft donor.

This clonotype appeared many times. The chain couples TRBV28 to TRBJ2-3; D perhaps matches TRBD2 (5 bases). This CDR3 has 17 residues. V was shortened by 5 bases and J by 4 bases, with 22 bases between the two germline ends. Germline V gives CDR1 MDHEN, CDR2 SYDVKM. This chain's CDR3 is CASSPGTNWEPADTQYF. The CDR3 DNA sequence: TGTGCCAGCAGTCCCGGAACAAACTGGGAGCCGGCAGATACGCAGTATTTT.

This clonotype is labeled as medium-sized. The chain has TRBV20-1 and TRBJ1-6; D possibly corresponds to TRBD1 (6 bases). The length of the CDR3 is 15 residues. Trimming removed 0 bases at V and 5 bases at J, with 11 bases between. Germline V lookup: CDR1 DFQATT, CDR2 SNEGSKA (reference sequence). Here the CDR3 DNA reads TGCAGTGCTAGAGATAGCCAGGGGAATAATTCACCCCTCCACTTT. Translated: CSARDSQGNNSPLHF.

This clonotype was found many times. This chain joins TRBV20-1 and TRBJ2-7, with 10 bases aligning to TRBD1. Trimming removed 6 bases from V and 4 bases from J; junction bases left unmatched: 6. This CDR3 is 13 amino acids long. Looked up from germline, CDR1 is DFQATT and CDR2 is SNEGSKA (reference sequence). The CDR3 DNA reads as TGCAGTGCCGGGACAGGGGACCTATACGAGCAGTACTTC. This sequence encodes CSAGTGDLYEQYF.

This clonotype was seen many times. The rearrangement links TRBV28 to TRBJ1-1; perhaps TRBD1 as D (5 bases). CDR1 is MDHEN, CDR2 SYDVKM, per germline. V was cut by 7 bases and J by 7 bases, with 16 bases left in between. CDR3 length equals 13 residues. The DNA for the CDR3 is TGTGCCAGCACCCCAGGGTCAGTAAGTGAAGCTTTCTTT. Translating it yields CASTPGSVSEAFF.

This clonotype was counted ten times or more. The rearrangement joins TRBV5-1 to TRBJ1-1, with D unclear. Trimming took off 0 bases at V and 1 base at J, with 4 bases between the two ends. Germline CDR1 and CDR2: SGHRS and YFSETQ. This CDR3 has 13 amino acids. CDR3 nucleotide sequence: TGCGCCAGCAGCTTGGACAGGAACACTGAAGCTTTCTTT. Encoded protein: CASSLDRNTEAFF.

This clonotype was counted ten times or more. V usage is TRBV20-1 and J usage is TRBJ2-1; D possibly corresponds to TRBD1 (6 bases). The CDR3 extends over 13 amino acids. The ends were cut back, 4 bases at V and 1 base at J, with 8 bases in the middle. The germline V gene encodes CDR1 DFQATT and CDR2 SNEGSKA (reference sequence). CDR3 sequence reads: CSATTGSYNEQFF. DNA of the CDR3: TGCAGTGCTACCACAGGGTCCTACAATGAGCAGTTCTTC.

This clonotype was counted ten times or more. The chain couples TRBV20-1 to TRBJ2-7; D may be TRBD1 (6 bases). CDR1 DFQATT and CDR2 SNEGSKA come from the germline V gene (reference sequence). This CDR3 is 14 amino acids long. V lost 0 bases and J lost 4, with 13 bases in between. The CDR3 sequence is CSARDLGQDYEQYF. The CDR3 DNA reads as TGCAGTGCTAGAGATCTGGGACAAGATTACGAGCAGTACTTC.

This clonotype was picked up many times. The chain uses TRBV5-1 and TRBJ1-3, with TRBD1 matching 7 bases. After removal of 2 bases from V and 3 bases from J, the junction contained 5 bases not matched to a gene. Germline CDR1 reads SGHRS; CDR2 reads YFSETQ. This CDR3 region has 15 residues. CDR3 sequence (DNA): TGCGCCAGCAGCTTTCAGGGGGACGGTGGAAACACCATATATTTT. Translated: CASSFQGDGGNTIYF.

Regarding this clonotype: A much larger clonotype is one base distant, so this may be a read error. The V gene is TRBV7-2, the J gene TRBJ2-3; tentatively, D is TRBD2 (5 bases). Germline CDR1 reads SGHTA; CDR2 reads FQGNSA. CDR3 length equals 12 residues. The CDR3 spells CASSFGRDTRYF. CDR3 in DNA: TGTGCCAGCAGCTTTGGGAGAGATACGCGGTATTTT.

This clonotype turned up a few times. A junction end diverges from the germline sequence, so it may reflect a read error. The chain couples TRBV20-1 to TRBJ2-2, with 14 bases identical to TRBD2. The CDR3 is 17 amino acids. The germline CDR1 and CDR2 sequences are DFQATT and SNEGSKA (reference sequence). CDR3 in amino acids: CCARVFRLAGGPGELFF. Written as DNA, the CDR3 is TGCTGTGCTAGAGTATTTCGACTAGCGGGGGGGCCCGGGGAGCTGTTTTTT.

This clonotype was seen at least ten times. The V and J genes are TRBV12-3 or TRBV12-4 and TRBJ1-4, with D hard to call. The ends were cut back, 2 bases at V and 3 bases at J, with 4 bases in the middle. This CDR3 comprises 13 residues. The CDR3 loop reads CASSLSANEKLFF. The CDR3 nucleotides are TGTGCCAGCAGTTTATCCGCTAATGAAAAACTGTTTTTT.

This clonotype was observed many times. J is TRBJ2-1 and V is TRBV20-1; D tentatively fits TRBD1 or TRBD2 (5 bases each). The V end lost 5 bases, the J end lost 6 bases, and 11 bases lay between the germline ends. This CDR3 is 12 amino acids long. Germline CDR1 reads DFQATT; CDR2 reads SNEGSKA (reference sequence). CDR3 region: CSAGGNGNEQFF. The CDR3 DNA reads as TGCAGTGCTGGGGGAAACGGCAATGAGCAGTTCTTC.

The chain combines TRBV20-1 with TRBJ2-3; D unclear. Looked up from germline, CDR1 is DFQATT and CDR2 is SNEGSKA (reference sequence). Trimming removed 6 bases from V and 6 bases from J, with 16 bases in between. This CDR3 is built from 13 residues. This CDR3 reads CSASRMFGDTQYF. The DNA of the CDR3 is TGCAGTGCGAGCCGGATGTTCGGGGATACGCAGTATTTT.

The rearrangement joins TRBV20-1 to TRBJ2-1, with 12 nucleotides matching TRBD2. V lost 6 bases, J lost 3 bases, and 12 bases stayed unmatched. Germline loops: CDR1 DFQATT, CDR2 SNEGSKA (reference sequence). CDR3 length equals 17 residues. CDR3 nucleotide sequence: TGCAGTGCCCATAGGGCTAGCGGGGGGGCTATCTACAATGAGCAGTTCTTC. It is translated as CSAHRASGGAIYNEQFF.

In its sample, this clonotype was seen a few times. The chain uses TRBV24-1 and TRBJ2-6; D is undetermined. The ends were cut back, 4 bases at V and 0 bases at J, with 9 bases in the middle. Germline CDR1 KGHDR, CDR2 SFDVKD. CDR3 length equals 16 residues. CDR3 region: CATSDPRISGANVLTF. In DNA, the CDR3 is TGTGCCACCAGTGACCCCAGGATCTCTGGGGCCAACGTCCTGACTTTC.

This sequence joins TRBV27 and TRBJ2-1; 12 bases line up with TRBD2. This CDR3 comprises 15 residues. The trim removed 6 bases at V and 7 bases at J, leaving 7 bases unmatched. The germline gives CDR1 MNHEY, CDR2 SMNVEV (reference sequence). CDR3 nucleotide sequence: TGTGCCAGCAGACCCCGACTAGCGGGAGTGAATGAGCAGTTCTTC. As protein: CASRPRLAGVNEQFF.

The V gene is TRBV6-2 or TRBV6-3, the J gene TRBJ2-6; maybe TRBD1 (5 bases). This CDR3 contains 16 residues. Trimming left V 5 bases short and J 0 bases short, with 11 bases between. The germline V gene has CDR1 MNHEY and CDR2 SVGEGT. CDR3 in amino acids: CASSRQGSSGANVLTF. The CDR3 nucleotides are TGTGCCAGCAGTCGCCAGGGATCCTCTGGGGCCAACGTCCTGACTTTC.

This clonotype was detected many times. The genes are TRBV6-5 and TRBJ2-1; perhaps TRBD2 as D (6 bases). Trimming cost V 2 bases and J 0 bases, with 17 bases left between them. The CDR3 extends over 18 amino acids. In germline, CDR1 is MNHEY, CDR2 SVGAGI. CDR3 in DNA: TGTGCCAGCAGTTACGGAAAGGCTAGCGTTAACTCCTACAATGAGCAGTTCTTC. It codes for CASSYGKASVNSYNEQFF.

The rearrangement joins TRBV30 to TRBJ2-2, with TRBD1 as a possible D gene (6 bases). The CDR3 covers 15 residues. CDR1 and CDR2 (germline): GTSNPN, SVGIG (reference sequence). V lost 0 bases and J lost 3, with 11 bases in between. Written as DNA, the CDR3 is TGTGCCTGGAGTGTACACAGGGTGGACACCGGGGAGCTGTTTTTT. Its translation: CAWSVHRVDTGELFF.

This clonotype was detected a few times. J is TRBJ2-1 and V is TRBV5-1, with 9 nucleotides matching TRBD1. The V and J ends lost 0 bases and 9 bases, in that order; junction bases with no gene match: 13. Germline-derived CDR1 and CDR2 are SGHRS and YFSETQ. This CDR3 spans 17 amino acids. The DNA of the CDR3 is TGCGCCAGCAGCTTGGCCTTCGGGGGACAGGGTGGGAGTGAGCAGTTCTTC. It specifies CASSLAFGGQGGSEQFF.

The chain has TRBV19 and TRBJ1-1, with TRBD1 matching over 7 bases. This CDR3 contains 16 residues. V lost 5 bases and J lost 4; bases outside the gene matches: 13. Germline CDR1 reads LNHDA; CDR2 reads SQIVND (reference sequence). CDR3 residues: CASSSRQGGVGTEAFF. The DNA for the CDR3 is TGTGCCAGTAGTTCTAGACAGGGAGGAGTTGGCACTGAAGCTTTCTTT.

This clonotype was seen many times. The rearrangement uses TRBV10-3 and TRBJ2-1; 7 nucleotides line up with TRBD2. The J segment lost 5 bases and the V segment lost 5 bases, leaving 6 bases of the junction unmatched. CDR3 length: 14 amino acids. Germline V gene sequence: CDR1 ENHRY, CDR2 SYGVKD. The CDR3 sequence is CAISTSRGDNEQFF. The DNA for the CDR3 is TGTGCCATCAGTACTAGCCGGGGGGACAATGAGCAGTTCTTC.

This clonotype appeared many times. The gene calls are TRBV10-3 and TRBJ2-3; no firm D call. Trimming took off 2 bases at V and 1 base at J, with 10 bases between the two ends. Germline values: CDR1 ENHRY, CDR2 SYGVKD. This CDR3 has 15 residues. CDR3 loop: CAISEAGPRTDTQYF. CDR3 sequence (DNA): TGTGCCATCAGTGAGGCCGGGCCGCGCACAGATACGCAGTATTTT.

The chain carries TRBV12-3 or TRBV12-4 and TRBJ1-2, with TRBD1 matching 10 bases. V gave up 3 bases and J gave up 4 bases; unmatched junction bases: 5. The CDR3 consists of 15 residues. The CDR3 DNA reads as TGTGCCAGCAGTTTTGACAGGGGGCGAACCTATGGCTACACCTTC. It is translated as CASSFDRGRTYGYTF.

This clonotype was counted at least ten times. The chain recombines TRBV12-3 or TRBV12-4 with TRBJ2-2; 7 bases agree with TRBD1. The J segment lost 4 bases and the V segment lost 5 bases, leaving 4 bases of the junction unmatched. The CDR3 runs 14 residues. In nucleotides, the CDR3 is TGTGCCAGCAGTACAGGGGCAGGCACCGGGGAGCTGTTTTTT. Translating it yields CASSTGAGTGELFF.

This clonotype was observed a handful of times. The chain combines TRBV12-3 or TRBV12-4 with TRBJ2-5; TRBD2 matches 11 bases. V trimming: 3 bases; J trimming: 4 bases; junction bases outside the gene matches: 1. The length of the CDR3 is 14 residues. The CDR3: CASSFGLAGETQYF. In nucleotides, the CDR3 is TGTGCCAGCAGTTTTGGACTAGCGGGAGAGACCCAGTACTTC.

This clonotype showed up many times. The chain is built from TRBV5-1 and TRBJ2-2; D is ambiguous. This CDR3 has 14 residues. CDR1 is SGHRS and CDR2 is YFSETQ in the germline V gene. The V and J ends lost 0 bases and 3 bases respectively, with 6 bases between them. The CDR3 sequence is CASSLGAHTGELFF. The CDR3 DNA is TGCGCCAGCAGCTTGGGGGCCCACACCGGGGAGCTGTTTTTT.